This paragraph reports one T cell receptor (beta chain). Other DNA sequences in this specimen translate into the identical CDR3. The data stem from a study of blood T cell repertoires in COVID-19. Study at large: The study counted Cohort 3 donors as recovered given two negative PCRs, clearance, or symptom resolution. Nucleic acid was either cDNA or gDNA, and it came from T cells, B-cell-depleted T cells, or PBMCs.

Produced via immunoSEQ multiplex PCR; TCRdb's table is partial and in-frame only. The repertoire holds around 290,000 clones, with around 90% as singletons. The germline V gene has CDR1 SGHTA and CDR2 FQGNSA. The CDR3 covers 15 residues. J lost 0 bases, V lost 3 bases, and 4 bases had no gene match. The chain links TRBV7-2 to TRBJ2-7, with 8 bases aligning to TRBD1. Specimen: PBMCs or T cells enriched from blood (not recorded which). The source of this sequence is a woman in her sixties or seventies in a cohort exposed to, infected with or recovered from COVID-19 (not recorded which). In nucleotides, the CDR3 is TGTGCCAGCAGCTTGGACAGGGTAATCTCCTACGAGCAGTACTTC. Its protein product is CASSLDRVISYEQYF.